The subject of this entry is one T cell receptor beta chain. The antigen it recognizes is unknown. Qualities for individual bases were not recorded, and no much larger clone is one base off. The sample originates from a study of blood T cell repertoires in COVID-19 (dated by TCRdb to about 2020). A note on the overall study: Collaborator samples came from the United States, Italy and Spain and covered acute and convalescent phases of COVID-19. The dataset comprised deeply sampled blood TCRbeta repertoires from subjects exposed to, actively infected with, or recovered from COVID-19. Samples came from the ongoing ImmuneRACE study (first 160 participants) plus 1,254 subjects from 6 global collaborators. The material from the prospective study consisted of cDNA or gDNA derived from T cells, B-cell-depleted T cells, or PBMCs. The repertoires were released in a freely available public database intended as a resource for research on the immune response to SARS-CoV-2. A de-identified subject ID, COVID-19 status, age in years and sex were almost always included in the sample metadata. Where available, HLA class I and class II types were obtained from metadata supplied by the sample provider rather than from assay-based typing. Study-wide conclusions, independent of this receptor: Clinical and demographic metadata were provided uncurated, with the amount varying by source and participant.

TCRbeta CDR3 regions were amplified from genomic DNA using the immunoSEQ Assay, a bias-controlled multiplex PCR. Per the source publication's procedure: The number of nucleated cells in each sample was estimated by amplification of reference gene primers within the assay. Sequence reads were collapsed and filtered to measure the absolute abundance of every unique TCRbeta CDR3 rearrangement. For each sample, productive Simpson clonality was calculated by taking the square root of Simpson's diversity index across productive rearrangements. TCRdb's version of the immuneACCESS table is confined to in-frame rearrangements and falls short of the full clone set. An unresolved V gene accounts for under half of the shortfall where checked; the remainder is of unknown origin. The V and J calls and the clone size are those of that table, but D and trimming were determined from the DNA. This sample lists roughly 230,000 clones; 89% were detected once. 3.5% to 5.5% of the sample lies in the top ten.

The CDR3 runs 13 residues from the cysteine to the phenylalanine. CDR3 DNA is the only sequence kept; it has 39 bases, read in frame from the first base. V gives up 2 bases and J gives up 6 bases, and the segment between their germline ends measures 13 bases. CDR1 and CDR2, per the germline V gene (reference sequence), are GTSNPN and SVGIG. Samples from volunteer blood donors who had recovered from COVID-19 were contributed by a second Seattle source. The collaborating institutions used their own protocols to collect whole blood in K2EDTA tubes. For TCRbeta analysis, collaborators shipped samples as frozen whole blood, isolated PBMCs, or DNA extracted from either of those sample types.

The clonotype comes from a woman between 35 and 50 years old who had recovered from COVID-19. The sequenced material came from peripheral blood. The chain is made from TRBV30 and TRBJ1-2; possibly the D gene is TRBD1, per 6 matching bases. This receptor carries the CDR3 CAWSTGGRNGYTF. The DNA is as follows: TGTGCCTGGAGTACCGGGGGGCGAAATGGCTACACCTTC.